The source of this T cell receptor beta chain is a study of shared clonotypes between healthy human individuals. It was across several immunoSEQ plates that each subset's genomic DNA was evenly split. Assay used: immunoSEQ multiplex PCR; TCRdb lists only in-frame clones, some missing. The sample records approximately 980,000 clones, around 80% being singletons. Each donor was a Caucasian adult residing in Nashville, Tennessee. This clone was seen just once. The CDR3 extends over 16 amino acids. Trimming pared 5 bases from V and 7 bases from J, leaving 18 bases between. The germline CDR1 and CDR2 sequences are MNHEY and SMNVEV (reference sequence).

The sample consisted of memory CD4+ T cells sorted from blood. Subset denoted: CD45RA-negative fraction. The chain employs TRBV27 and TRBJ1-6; D unclear. The source of this sequence is a man younger than 30 in good health. DNA for the CDR3: TGTGCCAGCAGTCTCCACCCCACGGACGGGAATTCACCCCTCCACTTT. It codes for CASSLHPTDGNSPLHF.